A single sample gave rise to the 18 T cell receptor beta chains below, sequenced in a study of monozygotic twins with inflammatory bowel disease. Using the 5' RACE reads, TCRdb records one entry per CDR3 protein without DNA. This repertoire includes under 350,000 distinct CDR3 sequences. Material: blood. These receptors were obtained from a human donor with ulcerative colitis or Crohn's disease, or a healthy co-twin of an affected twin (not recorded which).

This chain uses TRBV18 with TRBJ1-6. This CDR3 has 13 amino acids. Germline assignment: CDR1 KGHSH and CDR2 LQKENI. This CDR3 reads CASSPAENSPLHF.

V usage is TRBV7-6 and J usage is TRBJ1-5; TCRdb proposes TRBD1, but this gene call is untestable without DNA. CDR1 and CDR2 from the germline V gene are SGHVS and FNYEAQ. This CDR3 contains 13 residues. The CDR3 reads CASSSTGNQPQHF.

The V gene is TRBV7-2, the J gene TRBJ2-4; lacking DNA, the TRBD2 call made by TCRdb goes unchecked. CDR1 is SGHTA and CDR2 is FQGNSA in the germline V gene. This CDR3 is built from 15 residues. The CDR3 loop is CASSLTLAGRNIQYF.

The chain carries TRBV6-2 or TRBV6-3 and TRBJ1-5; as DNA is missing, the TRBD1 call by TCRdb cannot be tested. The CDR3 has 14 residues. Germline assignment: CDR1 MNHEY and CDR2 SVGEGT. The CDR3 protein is CASSRAQGLQPQHF.

The CDR3 protein is CASSYSSLGLQYF. The rearrangement uses TRBV6-5 and TRBJ2-3. CDR1 and CDR2 (germline): MNHEY, SVGAGI. The CDR3 runs to 13 residues.

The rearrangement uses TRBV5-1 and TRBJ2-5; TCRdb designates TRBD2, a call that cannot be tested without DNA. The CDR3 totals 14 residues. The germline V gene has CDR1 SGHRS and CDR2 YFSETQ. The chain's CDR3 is CASQPSGGQETQYF.

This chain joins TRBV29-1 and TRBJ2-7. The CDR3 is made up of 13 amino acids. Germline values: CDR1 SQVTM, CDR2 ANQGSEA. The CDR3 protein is CSVEQAGLFEQYF.

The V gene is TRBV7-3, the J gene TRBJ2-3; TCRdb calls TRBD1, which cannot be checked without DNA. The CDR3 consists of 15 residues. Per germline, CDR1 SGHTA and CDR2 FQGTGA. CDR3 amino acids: CASSRRGASTDTQYF.

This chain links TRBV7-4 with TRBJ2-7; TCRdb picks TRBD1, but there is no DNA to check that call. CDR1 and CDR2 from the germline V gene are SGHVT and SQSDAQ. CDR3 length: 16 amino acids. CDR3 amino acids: CASTPRPGPKAYEQYF.

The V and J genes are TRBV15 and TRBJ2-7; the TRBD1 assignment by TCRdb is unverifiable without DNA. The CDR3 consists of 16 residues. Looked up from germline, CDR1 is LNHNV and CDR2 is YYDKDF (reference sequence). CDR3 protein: CATSREGHPNFYEQYF.

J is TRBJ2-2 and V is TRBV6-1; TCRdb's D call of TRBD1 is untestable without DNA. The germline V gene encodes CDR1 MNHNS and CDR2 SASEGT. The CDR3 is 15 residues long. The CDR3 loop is CASSRDSLRTGELFF.

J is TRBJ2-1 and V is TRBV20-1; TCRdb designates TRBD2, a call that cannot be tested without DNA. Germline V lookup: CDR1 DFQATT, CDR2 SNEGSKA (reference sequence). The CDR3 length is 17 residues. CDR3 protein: CSAEGLAGERPYNEQFF.

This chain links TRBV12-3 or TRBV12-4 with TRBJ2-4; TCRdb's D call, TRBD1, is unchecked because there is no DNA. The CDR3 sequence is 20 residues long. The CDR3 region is CASSLSFRTDVELAKNIQYF.

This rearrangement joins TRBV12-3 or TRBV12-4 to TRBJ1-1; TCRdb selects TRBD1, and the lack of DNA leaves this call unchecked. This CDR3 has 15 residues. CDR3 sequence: CASSFEGQRNTEAFF.

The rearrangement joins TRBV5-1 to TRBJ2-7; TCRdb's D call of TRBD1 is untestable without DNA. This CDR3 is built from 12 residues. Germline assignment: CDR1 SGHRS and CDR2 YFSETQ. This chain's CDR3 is CASSPGASEQYF.

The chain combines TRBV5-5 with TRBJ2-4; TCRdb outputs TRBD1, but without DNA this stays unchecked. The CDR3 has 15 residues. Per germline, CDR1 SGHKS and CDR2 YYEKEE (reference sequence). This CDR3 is CASTLRTGGRNIQYF.

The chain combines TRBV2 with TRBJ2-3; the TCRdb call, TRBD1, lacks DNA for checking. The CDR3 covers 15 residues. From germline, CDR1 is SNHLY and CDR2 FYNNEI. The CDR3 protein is CASSEGAGGTDTQYF.

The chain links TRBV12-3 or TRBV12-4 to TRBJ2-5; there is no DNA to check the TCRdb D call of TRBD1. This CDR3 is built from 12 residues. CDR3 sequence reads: CASSTGVQGQYF.